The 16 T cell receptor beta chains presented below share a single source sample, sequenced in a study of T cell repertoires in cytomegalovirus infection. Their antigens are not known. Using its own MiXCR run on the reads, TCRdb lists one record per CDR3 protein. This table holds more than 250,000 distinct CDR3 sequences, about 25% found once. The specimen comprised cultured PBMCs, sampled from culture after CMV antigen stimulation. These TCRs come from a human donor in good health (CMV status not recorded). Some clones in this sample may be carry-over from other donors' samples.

The DNA of the CDR3 is TGTGCCAGCAGTTACTCGACACAGGGCCTTAACTATGGCTACACCTTC. Translation gives CASSYSTQGLNYGYTF. The chain recombines TRBV6-5 with TRBJ1-2, with D possibly TRBD1 on 6 matching bases. CDR1 is MNHEY and CDR2 is SVGAGI in the germline V gene. The germline V and J ends were trimmed by 0 bases and 1 base, with 12 bases remaining between them. This CDR3 comprises 16 residues.

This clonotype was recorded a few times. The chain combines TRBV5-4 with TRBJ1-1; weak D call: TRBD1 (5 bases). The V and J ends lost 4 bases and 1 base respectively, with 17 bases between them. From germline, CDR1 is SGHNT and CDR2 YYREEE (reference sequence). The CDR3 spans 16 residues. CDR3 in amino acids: CASSMGAIRGNTEAFF. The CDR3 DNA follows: TGTGCCAGCAGCATGGGAGCGATTAGGGGGAACACTGAAGCTTTCTTT.

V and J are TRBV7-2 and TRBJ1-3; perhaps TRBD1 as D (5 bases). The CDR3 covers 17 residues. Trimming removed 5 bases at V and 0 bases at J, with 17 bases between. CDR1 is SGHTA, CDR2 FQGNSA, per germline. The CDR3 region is CASSNLGGGTSGNTIYF. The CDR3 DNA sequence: TGTGCCAGCAGCAACCTCGGGGGGGGGACCTCTGGAAACACCATATATTTT.

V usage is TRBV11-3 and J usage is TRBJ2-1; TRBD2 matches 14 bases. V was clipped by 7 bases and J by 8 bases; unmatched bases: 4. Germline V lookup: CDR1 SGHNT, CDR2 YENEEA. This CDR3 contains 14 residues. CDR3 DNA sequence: TGTGCCAGCACCGGGACTAGCGGGAGTTATGAGCAGTTCTTC. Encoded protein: CASTGTSGSYEQFF. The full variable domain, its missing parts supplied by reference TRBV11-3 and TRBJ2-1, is EAGVVQSPRYKIIEKKQPVAFWCNPISGHNTLYWYLQNLGQGPELLIRYENEEAVDDSQLPKDRFSAERLKGVDSTLKIQPAELGDSAVYLCASTGTSGSYEQFFGPGTRLTVL.

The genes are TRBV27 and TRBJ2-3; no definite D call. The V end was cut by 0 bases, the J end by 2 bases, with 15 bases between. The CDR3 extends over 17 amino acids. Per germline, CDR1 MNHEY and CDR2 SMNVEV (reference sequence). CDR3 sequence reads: CASSLSFPPRNTDTQYF. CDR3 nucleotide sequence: TGTGCCAGCAGTTTATCGTTCCCTCCGCGGAACACAGATACGCAGTATTTT.

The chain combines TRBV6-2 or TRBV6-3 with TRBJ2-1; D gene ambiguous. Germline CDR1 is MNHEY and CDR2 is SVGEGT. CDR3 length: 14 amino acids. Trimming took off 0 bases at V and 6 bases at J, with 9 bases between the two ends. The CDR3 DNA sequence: TGTGCCAGCAGTTACTCGACCGACGCCAATGAGCAGTTCTTC. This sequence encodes CASSYSTDANEQFF.

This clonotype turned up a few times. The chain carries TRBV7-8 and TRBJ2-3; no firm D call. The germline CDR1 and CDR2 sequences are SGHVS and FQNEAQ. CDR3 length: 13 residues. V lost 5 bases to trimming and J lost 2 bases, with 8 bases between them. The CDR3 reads CASSVRDTDTQYF. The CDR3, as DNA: TGTGCCAGCAGCGTACGAGACACAGATACGCAGTATTTT.

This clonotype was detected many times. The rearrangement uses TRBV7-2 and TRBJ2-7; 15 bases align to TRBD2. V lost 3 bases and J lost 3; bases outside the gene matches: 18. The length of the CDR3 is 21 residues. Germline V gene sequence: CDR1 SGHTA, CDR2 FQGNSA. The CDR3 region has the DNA TGTGCCAGCAGCTTCCATCTCACCACGGGACTAGCGGGAGGAAATAGCTACGAGCAGTACTTC. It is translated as CASSFHLTTGLAGGNSYEQYF.

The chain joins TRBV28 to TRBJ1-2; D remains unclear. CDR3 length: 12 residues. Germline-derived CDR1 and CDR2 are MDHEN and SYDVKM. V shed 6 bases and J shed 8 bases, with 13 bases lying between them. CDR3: CASSLDLGGYTF. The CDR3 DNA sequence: TGTGCCAGCAGCCTTGATTTGGGGGGCTACACCTTC.

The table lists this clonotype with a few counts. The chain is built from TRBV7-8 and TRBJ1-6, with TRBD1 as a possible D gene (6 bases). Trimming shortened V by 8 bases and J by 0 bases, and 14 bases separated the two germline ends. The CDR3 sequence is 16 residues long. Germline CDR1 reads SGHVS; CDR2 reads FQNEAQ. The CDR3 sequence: CASGHRASSYNSPLHF. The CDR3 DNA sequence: TGTGCCAGCGGCCACAGGGCGAGCTCCTATAATTCACCCCTCCACTTT.

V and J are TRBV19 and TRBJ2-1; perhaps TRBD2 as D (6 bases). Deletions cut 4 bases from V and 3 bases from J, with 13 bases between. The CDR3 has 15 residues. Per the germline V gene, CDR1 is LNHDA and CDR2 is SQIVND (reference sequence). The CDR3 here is CASSKRQGGYNEQFF. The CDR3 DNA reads TGTGCCAGTAGTAAAAGGCAGGGAGGCTACAATGAGCAGTTCTTC.

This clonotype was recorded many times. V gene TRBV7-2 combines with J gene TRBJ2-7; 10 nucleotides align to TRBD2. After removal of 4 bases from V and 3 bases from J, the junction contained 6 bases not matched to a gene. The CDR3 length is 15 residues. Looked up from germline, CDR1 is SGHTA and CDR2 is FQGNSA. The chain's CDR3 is CASSSQAGGGYEQYV. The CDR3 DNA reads TGTGCCAGCAGCTCACAAGCGGGAGGGGGCTACGAGCAGTACGTC.

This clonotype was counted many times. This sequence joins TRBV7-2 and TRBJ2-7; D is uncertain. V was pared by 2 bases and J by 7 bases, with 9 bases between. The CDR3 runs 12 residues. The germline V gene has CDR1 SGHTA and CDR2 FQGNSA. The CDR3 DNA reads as TGTGCCAGCAGCTTATATCCTGGGGAGCAGTACTTC. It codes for CASSLYPGEQYF. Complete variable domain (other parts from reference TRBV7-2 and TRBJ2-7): GAGVSQSPSNKVTEKGKDVELRCDPISGHTALYWYRQSLGQGLEFLIYFQGNSAPDKSGLPSDRFSAERTGGSVSTLTIQRTQQEDSAVYLCASSLYPGEQYFGPGTRLTVT.

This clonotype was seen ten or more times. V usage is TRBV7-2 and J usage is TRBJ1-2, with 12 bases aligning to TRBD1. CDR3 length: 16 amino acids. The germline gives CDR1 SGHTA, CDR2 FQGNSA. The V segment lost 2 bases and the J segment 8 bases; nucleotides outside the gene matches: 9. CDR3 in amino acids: CASSLLSGQGARGYTF. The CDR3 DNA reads TGTGCCAGCAGCTTACTATCGGGACAGGGGGCGAGGGGCTACACCTTC.

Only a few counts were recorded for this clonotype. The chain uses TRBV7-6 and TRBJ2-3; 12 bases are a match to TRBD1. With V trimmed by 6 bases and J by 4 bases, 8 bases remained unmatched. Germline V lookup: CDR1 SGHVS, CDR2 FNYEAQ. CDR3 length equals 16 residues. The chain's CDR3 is CASRLSGTGGADTQYF. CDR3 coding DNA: TGTGCCAGCAGGCTTTCCGGGACAGGGGGCGCAGATACGCAGTATTTT.

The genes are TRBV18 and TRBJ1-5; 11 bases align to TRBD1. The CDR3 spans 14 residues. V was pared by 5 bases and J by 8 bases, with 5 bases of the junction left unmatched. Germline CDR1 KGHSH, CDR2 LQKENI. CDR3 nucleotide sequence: TGTGCCAGCTCAGACGGACAGGGGGCAGAGCCCCAGCATTTT. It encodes CASSDGQGAEPQHF.